These 7 T cell receptor beta chains share one sample of origin, sequenced in a study of CD8+ T cells in alopecia areata. As the sequencing template, cDNA was produced by extracting RNA and reverse transcribing it. Only in-frame clones appear in the TCRdb table, and some are missing; sequencing was by immunoSEQ multiplex PCR. Among about 110,000 clones, 55% to 75% were seen once, and the ten largest hold roughly 19%. The sequencing input was CD8+ T cells sorted from blood. The origin of the receptors is a human donor in good health.

The chain couples TRBV2 to TRBJ2-7, with a tentative D call TRBD1 (6 bases). Germline assignment: CDR1 SNHLY and CDR2 FYNNEI. The V and J ends lost 7 bases and 5 bases respectively, with 9 bases between them. The CDR3 length is 11 residues. As DNA, the CDR3 is TGTGCCAGCAATGGGGGCAACGAGCAGTACTTC. This encodes CASNGGNEQYF.

The chain uses TRBV6-5 and TRBJ2-7; perhaps D is TRBD1 or TRBD2 (5 bases each). The V gene's germline CDR1 is MNHEY and CDR2 SVGAGI. This CDR3 comprises 13 residues. Trimming shortened V by 5 bases and J by 7 bases, and 15 bases separated the two germline ends. CDR3 sequence: CASSHFRGLEQYF. DNA for the CDR3: TGTGCCAGCAGTCATTTTCGGGGCCTTGAGCAGTACTTC.

The V gene is TRBV2, the J gene TRBJ2-5; 7 bases match TRBD1. The CDR3 is made up of 15 amino acids. V trimming: 2 bases; J trimming: 3 bases; junction bases outside the gene matches: 6. Germline V CDR1 and CDR2: SNHLY, FYNNEI. In DNA, the CDR3 is TGTGCCAGCAGTGAACCGGGACAGATAAAAGAGACCCAGTACTTC. Residues: CASSEPGQIKETQYF. The full variable domain, in which reference TRBV2 and TRBJ2-5 provide the parts outside the CDR3, is EPEVTQTPSHQVTQMGQEVILRCVPISNHLYFYWYRQILGQKVEFLVSFYNNEISEKSEIFDDQFSVERPDGSNFTLKIRSTKLEDSAMYFCASSEPGQIKETQYFGPGTRLLVL.

V usage is TRBV4-2 and J usage is TRBJ2-3, with 8 nucleotides matching TRBD2. The length of the CDR3 is 14 residues. Germline V lookup: CDR1 LGHNA, CDR2 YNFKEQ. The J segment lost 1 base and the V segment lost 8 bases, leaving 5 bases of the junction unmatched. CDR3 region: CASRGGPRTDTQYF. In DNA, the CDR3 is TGTGCCAGCCGCGGGGGGCCGCGCACAGATACGCAGTATTTT.

The CDR3 protein is CASSGATGTNYGYTF. CDR3 in DNA: TGTGCCAGCAGCGGAGCGACAGGGACGAACTATGGCTACACCTTC. The chain combines TRBV9 with TRBJ1-2, with 7 bases fitting TRBD1. The germline gives CDR1 SGDLS, CDR2 YYNGEE. Unmatched junction bases numbered 7, after V lost 3 bases and J lost 2 bases. CDR3 length: 15 residues.

The chain recombines TRBV19 with TRBJ1-1, with D perhaps TRBD1 (6 bases). Germline V gives CDR1 LNHDA, CDR2 SQIVND (reference sequence). This CDR3 is built from 12 residues. V lost 7 bases, J lost 5 bases, and 11 bases lay in between. In nucleotides, the CDR3 is TGTGCCAGTACACAGGGTAATACTGAAGCTTTCTTT. Amino acid sequence: CASTQGNTEAFF.

The V and J genes are TRBV7-2 and TRBJ2-3; no firm D call. Germline V CDR1 and CDR2: SGHTA, FQGNSA. V was clipped by 1 base and J by 0 bases, with 8 bases between them. CDR3 size: 15 residues. The DNA for the CDR3 is TGTGCCAGCAGCTTAGGGGAACTAAGCACAGATACGCAGTATTTT. Translated: CASSLGELSTDTQYF.